These T cell receptor beta chains were read from a single sample in a study of blood T cell repertoires in COVID-19. TCRdb keeps only in-frame clones here, not all; method: immunoSEQ multiplex PCR. The sample includes some 22,000 clones, around 86% of them seen just once. What was sequenced was peripheral blood. The receptors come from a human donor with active COVID-19. The donor label of this sample is uncertain. CDR3s include the opening cysteine and the closing phenylalanine or tryptophan. D genes are given only for firm matches. Clone size is shown for a subset of rows, as once, few, many or a class of expanded clone.

j_call,clone_size,v_call,d_call,cdr3_nt,cdr3_aa
TRBJ2-1,.,TRBV6-5,.,TGTGCCAGCAGGTCCCTAGCCTCTAATGAGCAGTTCTTC,CASRSLASNEQFF
TRBJ2-4,.,TRBV14,.,TGTGCCAGCAGCCAAGGACTGTTTCGCCGAGGCAGGGACATTCAGTACTTC,CASSQGLFRRGRDIQYF
TRBJ2-7,.,TRBV7-2,TRBD2,TGTGCCAGCAGCTTCGTCGGGACTAGCGTTTCCGAGCAGTACTTC,CASSFVGTSVSEQYF
TRBJ2-7,few,TRBV4-2,.,TGTGCCAGCAGCCAAGATAGGACAAACTACGAGCAGTACTTC,CASSQDRTNYEQYF
TRBJ2-3,.,TRBV29-1,.,TGCAGCGTTGGCCGCGGGACGGCTAGCACAGATACGCAGTATTTT,CSVGRGTASTDTQYF
TRBJ1-1,.,TRBV29-1,TRBD1,TGCAGCGTCGACAGGGTCGACACTGAAGCTTTCTTT,CSVDRVDTEAFF
TRBJ2-2,.,TRBV5-4,TRBD2,TGTGCCAGCAGCTTGGAGGCTAGCGGGGGGGCATCCACCGGGGAGCTGTTTTTT,CASSLEASGGASTGELFF
TRBJ2-7,few,TRBV28,TRBD2,TGTGCCAGCAGTTCACATAGCGGGAGGCACTACGAGCAGTACTTC,CASSSHSGRHYEQYF
TRBJ2-7,.,TRBV11-3,TRBD1,TGTGCCCGACGGACAGGGGGTTCCTACGAGCAGTACTTC,CARRTGGSYEQYF
TRBJ2-2,.,TRBV7-2,.,TGTGCCAGCAGCTTACTTTCCTCCGGGGAGCTGTTTTTT,CASSLLSSGELFF
TRBJ1-3,.,TRBV11-2,.,TGTGCCAGCAGCCAACAGGGTGGTGGAAACACCATATATTTT,CASSQQGGGNTIYF
TRBJ2-2,.,TRBV28,TRBD2,TGTGCCAGCAGTTTGTACCTAGCGGGAGGTTCGAACACCGGGGAGCTGTTTTTT,CASSLYLAGGSNTGELFF
TRBJ2-1,.,TRBV7-9,TRBD2,TGTGCCAGCAGCTTAGCGCTAGCGGGAGGGAACAATGAGCAGTTCTTC,CASSLALAGGNNEQFF
TRBJ1-6,.,TRBV5-1,.,TGCGCCAGCACCTCGGACCCCGGGGGGATATCACCCCTCCACTTT,CASTSDPGGISPLHF
TRBJ1-4,.,TRBV6-5,.,TGTGCCAGCAGTACCGGGGGAGGGCGGCGAGAAAAACTGTTTTTT,CASSTGGGRREKLFF
TRBJ1-2,.,TRBV3-1/TRBV3-2,.,TGTGCCAGCAGCCAAGAAAGGAGGGCTGCTAACTATGGCTACACCTTC,CASSQERRAANYGYTF
TRBJ2-7,.,TRBV2,.,TGTGCCAGCAGTGAAACTTTCGAGAGCCCCTACGAGCAGTACTTC,CASSETFESPYEQYF
TRBJ1-5,.,TRBV27,.,TGTGCCAGCAGTGAGCAGGGATGGGGCAATCAGCCCCAGCATTTT,CASSEQGWGNQPQHF
TRBJ2-2,.,TRBV28,.,TGTGCCAGCAGTATAGGAGGGCCGTCAGGGGAGCTGTTTTTT,CASSIGGPSGELFF
TRBJ1-1,once,TRBV5-4,TRBD1,TGTGCCAGCAGGATGGACAGGGTGTCCACTGAAGCTTTCTTT,CASRMDRVSTEAFF
TRBJ2-2,.,TRBV3-1/TRBV3-2,TRBD2,TGTGCCAGCAGCCGGTCCTGGGGGGGGACGAACACCGGGGAGCTGTTTTTT,CASSRSWGGTNTGELFF
TRBJ2-1,.,TRBV2,.,TGTGCCAGCAGTGAACTCGAGTTGTACAATGAGCAGTTCTTC,CASSELELYNEQFF